The rows below give T cell receptor beta chains drawn from one sample of a study of T cells in Graves' hyperthyroidism and ophthalmopathy. MiXCR, run by TCRdb on the multiplex PCR reads, gives a single entry per CDR3 protein. Among about 540,000 distinct CDR3 sequences listed, approximately 44% were seen once. Material: peripheral blood or thyroid tissue (not recorded which). These receptor sequences come from a woman aged 18-29 years with Graves' hyperthyroidism. Each CDR3 is given with its conserved first and last residue. D genes are given only for firm matches. Size is omitted from some rows. Given values are once, few, many or a class for expanded clones.

j_call clone_size v_call d_call cdr3_aa cdr3_nt
TRBJ1-5 many TRBV11-2 . CASSGDPDPNQPQHF TGTGCCAGCAGCGGCGATCCTGACCCAAATCAGCCCCAGCATTTT
TRBJ2-2 . TRBV7-3 . CASSFFGQTNTGELFF TGTGCCAGCAGCTTTTTTGGACAGACCAACACCGGGGAGCTGTTTTTC
TRBJ2-1 many TRBV7-6 TRBD2 CASSLVGAGAYNEQFF TGTGCCAGCAGCTTAGTGGGAGCGGGAGCCTACAATGAGCAGTTCTTC
TRBJ1-1 few TRBV6-5 . CASSYQAAVNTEAFF TGTGCCAGCAGTTACCAGGCAGCGGTGAACACTGAAGCTTTCTTT
TRBJ2-1 many TRBV2 . CASGGAGSYNEQFF TGTGCCAGCGGTGGCGCCGGCTCCTACAATGAGCAGTTCTTC
TRBJ1-1 . TRBV5-6 . CASSPLGGLFF TGTGCCAGCAGCCCACTTGGAGGGCTTTTCTTT
TRBJ1-2 . TRBV12-3/TRBV12-4 . CAGNNREGYGYTF TGTGCCGGCAATAACAGGGAGGGCTATGGCTACACCTTC
TRBJ2-5 few TRBV18 . CASSPRYQETQYF TGTGCCAGCTCACCACGGTACCAAGAGACCCAGTACTTC
TRBJ1-2 many TRBV9 . CASSVALGSNYGYTF TGTGCCAGCAGCGTAGCCCTCGGGTCAAACTATGGCTACACCTTC
TRBJ1-1 few TRBV30 . CAWSATGNTEAFF TGTGCCTGGAGTGCCACGGGGAACACTGAAGCTTTCTTT
TRBJ2-5 . TRBV29-1 TRBD1 CSRTGTGGETQYF TGCAGCCGGACCGGGACAGGGGGAGAGACCCAGTACTTC
TRBJ1-1 once TRBV2 . CASSEGEDDTEAFF TGTGCCTCTAGTGAGGGGGAAGATGACACTGAAGCTTTCTTT
TRBJ2-2 once TRBV7-9 TRBD2 CASSFGLAGVSGELFF TGTGCCAGCAGCTTTGGACTAGCGGGGGTTTCCGGGGAGCTGTTTTTT
TRBJ2-7 many TRBV3-1 . CASSQYAQSEQYF TGTGCCAGCAGCCAATATGCCCAATCCGAGCAGTACTTC
TRBJ2-7 many TRBV14 . CASSQGGMATHWGEQYF TGTGCCAGCAGCCAAGGAGGAATGGCAACCCACTGGGGAGAGCAGTACTTC
TRBJ2-7 once TRBV10-3 . CAISESAGLSYEQYF TGTGCCATCAGTGAGTCGGCGGGGCTGTCCTACGAGCAGTACTTC
TRBJ2-3 . TRBV20-1 TRBD2 CSARVGLAGGATDTQYF TGCAGTGCTAGAGTGGGACTAGCGGGTGGTGCCACAGATACGCAGTATTTT
TRBJ2-7 once TRBV4-3 TRBD2 CASSQVLGRDYEQYF TGCGCCAGCAGCCAAGTCCTCGGGAGGGACTACGAGCAGTACTTC
TRBJ2-7 . TRBV10-3 TRBD2 CATKRLAGTVSYEQYF TGTGCCACCAAACGACTAGCGGGAACCGTCTCCTACGAGCAGTACTTC
TRBJ1-5 . TRBV20-1 . CSAGTGQPQHF TGCAGTGCTGGTACGGGTCAGCCCCAGCACTTT
TRBJ1-1 . TRBV9 TRBD1 CASSVGEGARTEAFF TGTGCCAGCAGCGTAGGGGAGGGGGCGCGCACTGAAGCTTTCTTT
TRBJ2-7 . TRBV7-6 TRBD1 CASSKGAGGEQYF TGTGCCAGCAGCAAAGGCGCAGGGGGCGAGCAGTACTTC
TRBJ2-1 . TRBV10-3 TRBD2 CAISSPGTSLHNEQFF TGTGCCATCAGCTCCCCCGGGACTAGTCTCCACAATGAGCAGTTCTTC
TRBJ2-5 . TRBV24-1 . CATTSDQETQYF TGTGCCACCACAAGTGACCAAGAGACCCAGTACTTC
TRBJ2-5 . TRBV28 TRBD2 CASRRAGGPRQETQYF TGTGCCAGCAGGCGAGCGGGAGGGCCTCGTCAGGAGACCCAGTACTTC
TRBJ2-2 . TRBV4-1 . CASSQEGLTTGELFF TGCGCCAGCAGCCAAGAGGGGCTAACCACCGGGGAGCTGTTTTTT
TRBJ2-6 . TRBV20-1 . CSARPPTGLYVLTF TGCAGTGCTAGACCACCCACGGGGCTCTACGTCCTGACTTTC
TRBJ2-7 . TRBV11-2 TRBD2 CASSPSEGLAGAHYEQYF TGTGCCAGCTCACCCTCCGAGGGACTAGCGGGAGCGCACTACGAGCAGTACTTC
TRBJ2-5 . TRBV29-1 . CSAGDLETQYF TGCAGCGCGGGAGATCTAGAGACCCAGTACTTC
TRBJ1-4 . TRBV24-1 . CATSGPPDSVYNEKLFF TGTGCCACCAGTGGTCCCCCGGACAGCGTTTACAATGAAAAACTGTTTTTT
TRBJ1-3 . TRBV7-2 . CASSLGFGETIYF TGTGCCAGCAGCTTGGGGTTCGGAGAGACCATATATTTT
TRBJ1-3 many TRBV29-1 TRBD1 CSVYTQGAGGNTIYF TGCAGCGTTTATACACAGGGGGCTGGTGGAAACACCATATATTTT
TRBJ2-1 . TRBV11-2 TRBD2 CASSSPGLAGKVDEQFF TGTGCCAGCAGCTCACCGGGACTAGCGGGAAAGGTCGATGAGCAGTTCTTC
TRBJ1-1 . TRBV10-3 TRBD1 CAISASGQATNTEAFF TGTGCCATTAGTGCCTCGGGACAGGCGACGAACACTGAAGCTTTCTTT
TRBJ2-2 many TRBV2 . CASTLTRANTGELFF TGTGCCAGCACCCTTACTAGGGCGAACACCGGGGAGCTGTTTTTT
TRBJ2-5 . TRBV2 TRBD2 CASSASGRQETQYF TGTGCCAGCAGTGCTAGCGGGAGACAAGAGACCCAGTACTTC
TRBJ1-5 many TRBV3-1 . CASSQDQGGNQPQHF TGTGCCAGCAGCCAAGATCAAGGGGGAAATCAGCCCCAGCATTTT
TRBJ2-1 . TRBV24-1 . CATSDPPVSGDEQFF TGTGCCACCAGTGATCCCCCTGTCAGTGGGGATGAGCAGTTCTTC
TRBJ2-5 . TRBV25-1 . CAIRGQGQETQYF TGTGCCATCAGGGGTCAGGGCCAAGAGACCCAGTACTTC
TRBJ2-2 few TRBV9 . CASKGSINTGELFF TGTGCCAGCAAGGGCTCTATAAACACCGGGGAGCTGTTTTTT
TRBJ1-1 many TRBV6-5 TRBD1 CASTETGSAEAFF TGTGCCAGCACCGAGACAGGGAGCGCTGAAGCTTTCTTT
TRBJ2-5 . TRBV4-1 TRBD2 CASSQDSGRGQETQYF TGCGCCAGCAGCCAAGATTCCGGGAGGGGACAAGAGACCCAGTACTTC
TRBJ2-2 . TRBV5-1 TRBD2 CASSSSGSVGELFF TGCGCCAGCAGCTCTAGCGGGAGTGTCGGGGAGCTGTTTTTT
TRBJ2-5 . TRBV12-3/TRBV12-4 . CASSPQGVRETQYF TGTGCCAGCAGCCCCCAGGGAGTGCGGGAGACCCAGTACTTC
TRBJ1-1 . TRBV7-9 . CAGGGSTEAFF TGTGCCGGGGGGGGGAGCACTGAAGCTTTCTTT
TRBJ2-3 few TRBV6-4 . CASSDSDTQYF TGTGCCAGCAGTGACTCCGATACGCAGTATTTT
TRBJ1-1 many TRBV4-3 . CASSQAPTGGDTEAFF TGCGCCAGCAGCCAAGCACCCACGGGAGGGGACACTGAAGCTTTCTTT
TRBJ2-5 . TRBV29-1 . CSLGGLVRETQYF TGCAGCTTAGGCGGGCTAGTGAGGGAGACCCAGTACTTC
TRBJ1-1 many TRBV6-2/TRBV6-3 . CASRRGLDTEAFF TGTGCCAGCAGACGCGGACTGGACACTGAAGCTTTCTTT